Presented here are 14 T cell receptor beta chains from one specimen sequenced in a study of T cell changes during pregnancy in multiple sclerosis. Data came from immunoSEQ multiplex PCR; TCRdb stores just in-frame clones and leaves some out. The sample has about 42,000 clones, about 85% seen once. The specimen was CD4+ T cells from peripheral blood mononuclear cells, collected before pregnancy. The receptors originated from a female donor with multiple sclerosis, enrolled in a pregnancy study.

The rearrangement links TRBV5-1 to TRBJ1-3; D gene uncertain. The CDR3 runs to 14 residues. The germline V gene encodes CDR1 SGHRS and CDR2 YFSETQ. Trimming removed 4 bases from V and 0 bases from J, with 8 bases in between. The CDR3 here is CASSPGLSGNTIYF. The CDR3 DNA sequence: TGCGCCAGCAGCCCTGGCCTCTCTGGAAACACCATATATTTT.

This rearrangement joins TRBV5-1 to TRBJ2-1; 7 positions agree with TRBD1. The CDR3 length is 13 residues. CDR1 is SGHRS and CDR2 is YFSETQ in the germline V gene. Losses at the gene ends were 5 bases for V and 10 bases for J; bases not matched to a gene: 9. CDR3 region: CASRQQQGIEQFF. In DNA form, the CDR3 reads TGCGCCAGCAGACAACAACAGGGGATAGAGCAGTTCTTC.

This clone was observed once. The J gene is TRBJ1-2, the V gene TRBV19, with 8 bases identical to TRBD1. This CDR3 contains 15 residues. Per germline, CDR1 LNHDA and CDR2 SQIVND (reference sequence). With V trimmed by 4 bases and J by 4 bases, 8 bases remained unmatched. The CDR3 DNA sequence: TGTGCCAGTAGTACAGCCGGGACAGGAAGCTATGGCTACACCTTC. It specifies CASSTAGTGSYGYTF.

A single count supports this clone. J is TRBJ1-6 and V is TRBV30; 7 bases are a match to TRBD1. Losses at the gene ends were 4 bases for V and 8 bases for J; bases not matched to a gene: 5. Germline CDR1 and CDR2: GTSNPN and SVGIG (reference sequence). There are 13 residues in the CDR3. This chain's CDR3 is CAWTGQRDSPLHF. In nucleotides, the CDR3 is TGTGCCTGGACGGGACAGAGAGATTCACCCCTCCACTTT.

The chain recombines TRBV7-9 with TRBJ1-2, with TRBD1 matching over 7 bases. Germline V gives CDR1 SEHNR, CDR2 FQNEAQ (reference sequence). V gave up 3 bases and J gave up 5 bases; unmatched junction bases: 6. This CDR3 has 14 residues. The chain's CDR3 is CASSFGGQRYGYTF. In nucleotides, the CDR3 is TGTGCCAGCAGCTTCGGGGGACAGCGTTATGGCTACACCTTC.

In DNA, the CDR3 is TGTGCCAGCACCGCGGGGCGACAGGGAAGTGAAAAACTGTTTTTT. Translated: CASTAGRQGSEKLFF. The gene calls are TRBV7-9 and TRBJ1-4; TRBD1 matches at 7 bases. This CDR3 is 15 amino acids long. Germline V gene sequence: CDR1 SEHNR, CDR2 FQNEAQ (reference sequence). V was clipped by 7 bases and J by 7 bases; unmatched bases: 12.

V gene TRBV18 combines with J gene TRBJ1-1; 7 bases align to TRBD1. The CDR3 sequence is 16 residues long. The V gene end was trimmed by 6 bases and the J gene end by 0 bases; junction bases not matched to a gene: 10. Germline V gene lookup returns CDR1 KGHSH and CDR2 LQKENI. The CDR3: CASSGPGQTLNTEAFF. The CDR3 region has the DNA TGTGCCAGCTCGGGACCGGGACAGACTTTGAACACTGAAGCTTTCTTT.

The V gene is TRBV7-2, the J gene TRBJ2-2, with D perhaps matching TRBD2 (5 bases). With 5 bases removed from V and 5 bases from J, the gap between germline ends came to 9 bases. Germline V gene data show CDR1 as SGHTA and CDR2 as FQGNSA. CDR3 length: 13 residues. In DNA form, the CDR3 reads TGTGCCAGCAGCGACTACTTAACCGGGGAGCTGTTTTTT. This translates into CASSDYLTGELFF.

This chain connects TRBV25-1 to TRBJ2-5; D is possibly TRBD1 (5 bases). V lost 11 bases and J lost 4, with 14 bases in between. The CDR3 has 12 amino acids. Germline V gene data show CDR1 as MGHDK and CDR2 as SYGVNS. CDR3 DNA sequence: TGTGCCCGCAAGGGCAGGGCAGAGACCCAGTACTTC. Its protein is CARKGRAETQYF. The whole variable domain, remainder taken from reference TRBV25-1 and TRBJ2-5, is EADIYQTPRYLVIGTGKKITLECSQTMGHDKMYWYQQDPGMELHLIHYSYGVNSTEKGDLSSESTVSRIRTEHFPLTLESARPSHTSQYLCARKGRAETQYFGPGTRLLVL.

V gene TRBV13 combines with J gene TRBJ2-1; weak D call: TRBD1 (6 bases). The CDR3 contains 14 residues. Looked up from germline, CDR1 is PRHDT and CDR2 is FYEKMQ (reference sequence). V was clipped by 2 bases and J by 2 bases, with 7 bases between them. The CDR3 reads CASSLRTAYNEQFF. The CDR3 DNA reads TGTGCCAGCAGCTTAAGGACAGCCTACAATGAGCAGTTCTTC.

The rearrangement joins TRBV4-2 to TRBJ2-5; D is ambiguous. The V end lost 4 bases, the J end lost 5 bases, and 14 bases lay between the germline ends. The germline V gene has CDR1 LGHNA and CDR2 YNFKEQ. The CDR3 consists of 14 residues. The CDR3 protein is CASSPSLLLETQYF. CDR3 nucleotides: TGTGCCAGCAGCCCTTCCCTGCTACTGGAGACCCAGTACTTC.

This clone was found once. The same CDR3 arises from other DNA sequences in this sample as well. The chain combines TRBV18 with TRBJ2-5; 7 bases agree with TRBD1. The CDR3 has 15 residues. Losses at the gene ends were 2 bases for V and 4 bases for J; bases not matched to a gene: 7. CDR1 and CDR2 (germline): KGHSH, LQKENI. The CDR3 region has the DNA TGTGCCAGCTCACCAAGACAGGGAGAGGGAGAGACCCAGTACTTC. Encoded protein: CASSPRQGEGETQYF.

This clone was seen repeatedly, ten times or more. The genes are TRBV5-1 and TRBJ2-5; 10 bases map to TRBD1. J was trimmed by 5 bases and V by 3 bases; bases with no gene match: 7. This CDR3 has 15 amino acids. In germline, CDR1 is SGHRS, CDR2 YFSETQ. Here the CDR3 reads CASSSGTGVLETQYF. The DNA for the CDR3 is TGCGCCAGCAGCTCCGGGACAGGGGTGTTGGAGACCCAGTACTTC. Drawing the rest from reference TRBV5-1 and TRBJ2-5, the complete variable domain is KAGVTQTPRYLIKTRGQQVTLSCSPISGHRSVSWYQQTPGQGLQFLFEYFSETQRNKGNFPGRFSGRQFSNSRSEMNVSTLELGDSALYLCASSSGTGVLETQYFGPGTRLLVL.

This sequence joins TRBV29-1 and TRBJ1-5; 8 positions match TRBD1. Germline values: CDR1 SQVTM, CDR2 ANQGSEA. J was trimmed by 1 base and V by 4 bases; bases with no gene match: 9. This CDR3 has 16 amino acids. The CDR3 spells CSVGGSGTGSNQPQHF. For the CDR3, the DNA is TGCAGCGTTGGGGGATCCGGGACAGGAAGCAATCAGCCCCAGCATTTT.